The entry that follows covers one T cell receptor (beta chain) sequence. This sample stems from a study of T cells in narcolepsy. This CDR3 contains 15 residues. Germline V lookup: CDR1 MNHNS, CDR2 SASEGT. The V end lost 5 bases, the J end lost 6 bases, and 17 bases lay between the germline ends. The assay was immunoSEQ multiplex PCR, and TCRdb's table has in-frame clones only and misses some. The data hold roughly 20,000 clones, with about nine tenths observed a single time. The sequencing input was memory (CD45RA-) CD4+ T cells from blood. V and J are TRBV6-1 and TRBJ2-1, with D possibly being TRBD1 (5 bases). The sequence was obtained from a human donor in good health. The CDR3 loop reads CASSSAVRQGNEQFF. CDR3 DNA sequence: TGTGCCAGCAGTTCCGCCGTACGGCAGGGCAATGAGCAGTTCTTC.